This T cell receptor beta chain appears in the sequencing data of a study of T cells in women clearing cervical HPV infection. Looking at the study overall: Donors had HPV16-related CIN3 or worse; 2 had invasive cancer.

The ends were cut back, 4 bases at V and 0 bases at J, with 16 bases in the middle. The CDR3 has 17 residues. Per the germline V gene, CDR1 is LNHDA and CDR2 is SQIVND (reference sequence). MY09/MY11 PCR detected cervical HPV DNA; dot-blot assigned genotypes. Method: immunoSEQ multiplex PCR; TCRdb's copy keeps in-frame clones and lacks some. In total, the table holds some 15,000 clones. A remark on this clone: Its matching antigen is unknown. The CDR3 extends 3 residues past the end of the read, so its final part is completed from the germline J gene.

Study findings and constraints: TRBV6-7 abundance was lower in cases than controls (around 0.1% versus 0.15%).

The sample consisted of blood buffy coat. The clonotype comes from a woman between 18 and 70 years old with a cervical HPV16 infection that either progressed to CIN3+ or cleared (not recorded which). The chain couples TRBV19 to TRBJ2-1; D may be TRBD1 (6 bases). The CDR3 DNA, read in part, is TGTGCCAGTAGTAAATCAGGGGTCCCGAGCTCCTACAATGAG. It encodes CASSKSGVPSSYNE. The entire CDR3 protein reads CASSKSGVPSSYNEQFF.